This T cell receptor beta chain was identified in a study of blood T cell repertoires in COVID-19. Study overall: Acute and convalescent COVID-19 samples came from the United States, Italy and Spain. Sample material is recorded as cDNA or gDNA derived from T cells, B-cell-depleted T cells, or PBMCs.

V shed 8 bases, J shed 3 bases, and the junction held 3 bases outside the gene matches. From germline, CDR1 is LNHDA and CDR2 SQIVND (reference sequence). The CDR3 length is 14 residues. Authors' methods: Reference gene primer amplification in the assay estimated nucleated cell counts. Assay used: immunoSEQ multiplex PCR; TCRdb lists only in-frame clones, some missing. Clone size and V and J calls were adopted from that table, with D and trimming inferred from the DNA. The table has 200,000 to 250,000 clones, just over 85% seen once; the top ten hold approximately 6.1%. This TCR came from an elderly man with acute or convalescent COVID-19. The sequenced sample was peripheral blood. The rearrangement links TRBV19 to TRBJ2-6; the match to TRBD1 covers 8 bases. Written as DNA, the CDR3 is TGTGCCAGTGACAGGGGTGGTGGGGCCAACGTCCTGACTTTC. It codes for CASDRGGGANVLTF. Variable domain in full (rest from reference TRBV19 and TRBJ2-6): DGGITQSPKYLFRKEGQNVTLSCEQNLNHDAMYWYRQDPGQGLRLIYYSQIVNDFQKGDIAEGYSVSREKKESFPLTVTSAQKNPTAFYLCASDRGGGANVLTFGAGSRLTVL.